These 16 T cell receptor beta chains originate from one sample sequenced in a study of cytomegalovirus exposure and HLA in healthy donors. 60 Vbeta and 13 Jbeta primers were used in PCR. Measured with immunoSEQ multiplex PCR; TCRdb has only the in-frame clones, and not every one. The sample lists around 85,000 clones, roughly three quarters occurring once. The source material was PBMCs. All receptors come from a woman in her fifties or sixties in good health and CMV-seropositive.

In the case of this clone: The junction and the germline gene differ at one end; a read error may be behind it. This chain connects TRBV6-1 to TRBJ1-1; no clear D. The CDR3 spans 15 residues. Germline CDR1 and CDR2: MNHNS and SASEGT. CDR3 coding DNA: TGTGCAAGCAGAAGGCGGCATACGAGAAACACTGAAGCTTTCTTT. This translates into CASRRRHTRNTEAFF.

Only one count was recorded for this clone. A junction boundary mismatches the germline segment, possibly from a read error. This chain joins TRBV7-7 and TRBJ2-2; TRBD1 might be the D (6 bases). CDR1 and CDR2 (germline): SSHAT, FNYEAQ (reference sequence). The CDR3 contains 14 residues. The CDR3 reads CASSLIQGAGELFF. CDR3 bases: TGTGCTAGCAGCTTAATACAGGGTGCCGGGGAGCTGTTTTTT.

The genes are TRBV18 and TRBJ1-2; 12 bases fit TRBD1. J gave up 2 bases and V 0 bases, and 1 base lay outside the gene matches. Germline V gene lookup returns CDR1 KGHSH and CDR2 LQKENI. The length of the CDR3 is 16 residues. CDR3 protein: CASSPPGTGGNYGYTF. The CDR3 coding sequence is TGTGCCAGCTCACCACCCGGGACAGGGGGCAACTATGGCTACACCTTC.

The V and J genes are TRBV30 and TRBJ2-3; D ambiguous. Per germline, CDR1 GTSNPN and CDR2 SVGIG (reference sequence). Trimming removed 0 bases from V and 5 bases from J, with 9 bases in between. This CDR3 comprises 13 residues. CDR3 nucleotide sequence: TGTGCCTGGAGTGTACGAACGGGAGATACGCAGTATTTT. Amino acids: CAWSVRTGDTQYF.

The rearrangement joins TRBV10-3 to TRBJ1-4, with 7 positions matching TRBD1. The CDR3 has 13 residues. CDR1 and CDR2 from the germline V gene are ENHRY and SYGVKD. V was clipped by 10 bases and J by 7 bases; unmatched bases: 9. CDR3 nucleotides: TGTGCCACAGCGGCAGGGGGTAGTGAAAAACTGTTTTTT. Translated, it gives CATAAGGSEKLFF.

This rearrangement joins TRBV4-1 to TRBJ2-3; D remains unclear. The germline V and J ends were trimmed by 0 bases and 4 bases, with 14 bases remaining between them. CDR3 length: 16 residues. Germline CDR1 and CDR2: MGHRA and YSYEKL. As DNA, the CDR3 is TGCGCCAGCAGCCAAGATGGAAGACAAGGTTCAGATACGCAGTATTTT. Protein sequence: CASSQDGRQGSDTQYF.

The rearrangement links TRBV18 to TRBJ1-5; 12 bases map to TRBD1. This CDR3 spans 16 amino acids. Germline V gene data show CDR1 as KGHSH and CDR2 as LQKENI. V lost 3 bases, J lost 7 bases, and 7 bases stayed unmatched. The CDR3 region has the DNA TGTGCCAGCTCACCGCGGGACAGGGGGCACTACCAGCCCCAGCATTTT. Translated: CASSPRDRGHYQPQHF.

V gene TRBV7-9 combines with J gene TRBJ2-2; 9 bases map to TRBD1. Germline V gene sequence: CDR1 SEHNR, CDR2 FQNEAQ (reference sequence). The CDR3 runs 16 residues. V was pared by 5 bases and J by 4 bases, with 8 bases of the junction left unmatched. CDR3 sequence: CASSPRDRAFTGELFF. DNA for the CDR3: TGTGCCAGCAGCCCCCGGGACAGGGCTTTCACCGGGGAGCTGTTTTTT.

The chain is built from TRBV7-2 and TRBJ1-6, with D possibly matching TRBD1 (5 bases). Trimming left V 2 bases short and J 4 bases short, with 9 bases between. The CDR3 is 15 amino acids. The germline V gene encodes CDR1 SGHTA and CDR2 FQGNSA. CDR3 amino acids: CASSLSQGYNSPLHF. DNA for the CDR3: TGTGCCAGCAGCTTAAGTCAGGGTTATAATTCACCCCTCCACTTT.

The gene calls are TRBV5-1 and TRBJ1-1, with unresolved D. The V end was cut by 5 bases, the J end by 1 base, with 21 bases between. The CDR3 sequence is 17 residues long. Germline V gene sequence: CDR1 SGHRS, CDR2 YFSETQ. CDR3 region: CASRPPLRGEGNTEAFF. The CDR3 nucleotides read TGCGCCAGCAGACCCCCGCTACGGGGAGAAGGGAACACTGAAGCTTTCTTT.

The chain has TRBV18 and TRBJ2-1, with D perhaps matching TRBD2 (6 bases). Germline values: CDR1 KGHSH, CDR2 LQKENI. The CDR3 sequence is 15 residues long. Trimming took off 4 bases at V and 5 bases at J, with 15 bases between the two ends. CDR3 amino acids: CASSRRLGDHNEQFF. In DNA, the CDR3 is TGTGCCAGCTCACGACGACTAGGGGATCACAATGAGCAGTTCTTC. Complete variable domain (other parts from reference TRBV18 and TRBJ2-1): NAGVMQNPRHLVRRRGQEARLRCSPMKGHSHVYWYRQLPEEGLKFMVYLQKENIIDESGMPKERFSAEFPKEGPSILRIQQVVRGDSAAYFCASSRRLGDHNEQFFGPGTRLTVL.

The CDR3 region has the DNA TGCGCCAGCAGCTTGCGCTCTGGGGCCAACGTCCTGACTTTC. It codes for CASSLRSGANVLTF. The rearrangement links TRBV5-1 to TRBJ2-6; D is undetermined. With 1 base removed from V and 0 bases from J, the gap between germline ends came to 2 bases. In germline, CDR1 is SGHRS, CDR2 YFSETQ. The CDR3 spans 14 residues.

V gene TRBV6-5 combines with J gene TRBJ1-6, with 8 bases lining up with TRBD1. The V segment lost 3 bases and the J segment 13 bases; nucleotides outside the gene matches: 2. CDR1 and CDR2 from the germline V gene are MNHEY and SVGAGI. The CDR3 is 12 amino acids. This CDR3 is CASSYGQGPLHF. CDR3 nucleotide sequence: TGTGCCAGCAGTTATGGACAGGGTCCCCTCCACTTT.

This clone was recorded once. The chain joins TRBV18 to TRBJ1-1; a weak D match, TRBD1 (6 bases). The V gene lost 0 bases and the J gene lost 4 bases, with 12 bases spanning the gap. The CDR3 extends over 15 amino acids. Germline CDR1 KGHSH, CDR2 LQKENI. The CDR3 DNA is TGTGCCAGCTCACCACCGGGGGCAGGGGCCACTGAAGCTTTCTTT. Protein product: CASSPPGAGATEAFF.

The rearrangement joins TRBV2 to TRBJ2-5, with 7 bases fitting TRBD2. The CDR3 contains 15 residues. Germline V gene data show CDR1 as SNHLY and CDR2 as FYNNEI. J gave up 4 bases and V 6 bases, and 11 bases lay outside the gene matches. The CDR3 is CASSDPRERRETQYF. The DNA for the CDR3 is TGTGCCAGCAGCGACCCGCGGGAGAGAAGAGAGACCCAGTACTTC.

The J gene is TRBJ2-2, the V gene TRBV7-6; possibly TRBD1 for D (6 bases). The CDR3 covers 15 residues. The germline V gene has CDR1 SGHVS and CDR2 FNYEAQ. The V and J ends lost 5 bases and 7 bases respectively, with 17 bases between them. The CDR3 reads CASSPRDTPGGELFF. The DNA for the CDR3 is TGTGCCAGCAGCCCTAGGGACACCCCAGGCGGGGAGCTGTTTTTT.